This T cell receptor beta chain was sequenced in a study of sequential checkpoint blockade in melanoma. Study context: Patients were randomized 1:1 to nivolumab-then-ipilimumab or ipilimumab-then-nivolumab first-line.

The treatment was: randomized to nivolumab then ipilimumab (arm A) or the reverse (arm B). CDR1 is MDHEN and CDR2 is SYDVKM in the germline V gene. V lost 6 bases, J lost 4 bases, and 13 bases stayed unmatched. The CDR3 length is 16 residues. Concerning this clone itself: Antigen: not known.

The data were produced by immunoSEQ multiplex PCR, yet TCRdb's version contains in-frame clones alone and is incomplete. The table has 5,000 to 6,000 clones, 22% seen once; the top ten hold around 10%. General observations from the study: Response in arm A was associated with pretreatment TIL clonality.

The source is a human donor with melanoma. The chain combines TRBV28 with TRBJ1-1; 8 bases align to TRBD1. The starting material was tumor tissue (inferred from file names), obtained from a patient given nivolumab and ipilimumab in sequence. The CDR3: CASSSNLRGLGTEAFF. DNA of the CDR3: TGTGCCAGCAGCTCTAACCTCAGGGGGCTCGGCACTGAAGCTTTCTTT. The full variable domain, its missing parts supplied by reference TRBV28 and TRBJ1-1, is DVKVTQSSRYLVKRTGEKVFLECVQDMDHENMFWYRQDPGLGLRLIYFSYDVKMKEKGDIPEGYSVSREKKERFSLILESASTNQTSMYLCASSSNLRGLGTEAFFGQGTRLTVV.